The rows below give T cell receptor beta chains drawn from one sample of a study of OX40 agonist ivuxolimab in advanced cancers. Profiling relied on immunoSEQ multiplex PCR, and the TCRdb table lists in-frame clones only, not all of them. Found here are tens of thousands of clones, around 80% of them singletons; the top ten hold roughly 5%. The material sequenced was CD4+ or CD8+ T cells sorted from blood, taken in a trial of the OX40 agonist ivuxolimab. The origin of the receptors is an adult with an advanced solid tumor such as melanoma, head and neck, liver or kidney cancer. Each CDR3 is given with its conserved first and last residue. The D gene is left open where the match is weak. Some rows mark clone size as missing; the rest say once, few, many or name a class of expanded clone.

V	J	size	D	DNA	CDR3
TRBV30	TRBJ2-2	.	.	TGTGCCTGGATTAAGGGTTTGAACACCGGGGAGCTGTTTTTT	CAWIKGLNTGELFF
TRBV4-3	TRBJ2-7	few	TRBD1	TGCGCCAGCAGCCAAGACCAACAGGGGGCTACCTCCTACGAGCAGTACTTC	CASSQDQQGATSYEQYF
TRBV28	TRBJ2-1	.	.	TGTGCCAGCAGTTTAGGTCTAGCGTCCTACAATGAGCAGTTCTTC	CASSLGLASYNEQFF
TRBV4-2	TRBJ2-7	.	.	TGTGCCAGCAGCCAAGATCTAGCGCAGACCTACGAGCAGTACTTC	CASSQDLAQTYEQYF
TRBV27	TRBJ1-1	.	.	TGTGCCAGCAGTTTGGGGGGGTATGGCACTGAAGCTTTCTTT	CASSLGGYGTEAFF
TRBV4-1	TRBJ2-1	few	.	TGCGCCAGCAGCCAGGTGGGGGGTACCTACAATGAGCAGTTCTTC	CASSQVGGTYNEQFF
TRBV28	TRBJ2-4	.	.	TGTGCCAGCAGTTTAGTGACAGTGGGCAAAAACATTCAGTACTTC	CASSLVTVGKNIQYF
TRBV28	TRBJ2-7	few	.	TGTGCCAGCAGTCTCCCCCCGACTGGGTACGAGCAGTACTTC	CASSLPPTGYEQYF
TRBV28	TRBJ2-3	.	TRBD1	TGTGCCAGCAGGAGACAGGGTTGGGACACAGATACGCAGTATTTT	CASRRQGWDTDTQYF
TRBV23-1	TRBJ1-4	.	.	TGCGCCAGCGGTGCCAGGGCCACAACTAATGAAAAACTGTTTTTT	CASGARATTNEKLFF
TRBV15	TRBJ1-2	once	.	TGTGCCACCAGCAGGCAAGGGGGGGTAAATGGCTACACCTTC	CATSRQGGVNGYTF
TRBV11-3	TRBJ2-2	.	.	TGTGCCTCCCGGGGTAGCGGCAACACCGGGGAGCTGTTTTTT	CASRGSGNTGELFF
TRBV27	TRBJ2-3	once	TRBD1	TGTGCCAGCAGTCCAAATGTCAGGGGGCGAGCAGATACGCAGTATTTT	CASSPNVRGRADTQYF
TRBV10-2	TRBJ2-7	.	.	TGCGCCAGCTGGCCAGGTGGTTCCTACGAGCAGTACTTC	CASWPGGSYEQYF
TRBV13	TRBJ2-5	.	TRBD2	TGTGCCAGCAGCACCAGACTAGCGGGAAAAGAGACCCAGTACTTC	CASSTRLAGKETQYF
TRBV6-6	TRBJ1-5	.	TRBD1	TGTGCCAGCAGTCCGGGACAGGAGCCCAATCAGCCCCAGCATTTT	CASSPGQEPNQPQHF
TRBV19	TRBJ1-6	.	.	TGTGCCAGTAGTCACGGGACGGATTCACCCCTCCACTTT	CASSHGTDSPLHF
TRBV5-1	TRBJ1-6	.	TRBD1	TGCGCCAGCAGCTTGGCCCCTATACGGACAGGGAGCTCCTATAATTCACCCCTCCACTTT	CASSLAPIRTGSSYNSPLHF
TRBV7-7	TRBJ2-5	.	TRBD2	TGTGCCAGCAGCACAACTCAGGGACTAGCGTACGAGACCCAGTACTTC	CASSTTQGLAYETQYF
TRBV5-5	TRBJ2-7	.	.	TGTGCCAGCAGCCCTGGGGCGGACACCTACGAGCAGTACTTC	CASSPGADTYEQYF
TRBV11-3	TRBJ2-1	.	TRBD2	TGTGCCAGCAGCATAGCGGGAGATGAGCAGTTCTTC	CASSIAGDEQFF
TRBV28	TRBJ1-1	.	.	TGTGCCAGCAGTGGGACGGGGACTGAAGCTTTCTTT	CASSGTGTEAFF
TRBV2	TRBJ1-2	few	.	TGTGCCAGCAGTGAACTTGGTAGCTCTAGGGTAGGGGGCTACACCTTC	CASSELGSSRVGGYTF
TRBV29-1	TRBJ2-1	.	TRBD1	TGCAGAGCTGACAGGGGAATAAATGAGCAGTTCTTC	CRADRGINEQFF
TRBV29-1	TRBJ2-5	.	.	TGCAGCCTGAGGACTGGGACGTCTTTGGAGACCCAGTACTTC	CSLRTGTSLETQYF
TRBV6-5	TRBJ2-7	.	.	TGTGCCAGCAGTACGCCGAAGGGGTCCGGGCAGTACTTC	CASSTPKGSGQYF
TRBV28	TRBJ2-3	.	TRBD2	TGTGCCAGCCATAGCGGGACTCCGGATACGCAGTATTTT	CASHSGTPDTQYF
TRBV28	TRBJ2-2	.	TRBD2	TGTGCCACACGAGCTATCGGGGGGGGCGTAGATAGCTCCGGGGAGCTGTTTTTT	CATRAIGGGVDSSGELFF
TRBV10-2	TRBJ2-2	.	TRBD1	TGCGCCAGCAGTCAAACGGACAGGGGGAACACCGGGGAGCTGTTTTTT	CASSQTDRGNTGELFF
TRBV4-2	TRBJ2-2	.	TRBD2	TGTGCCAGCAGCCAGGCCTATAGCGGGGCCGGGGCCGGGGAGCTGTTTTTT	CASSQAYSGAGAGELFF
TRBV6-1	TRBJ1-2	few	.	TGTGCCAGCAGTGAAGACAGGAACTATGGCTACACCTTC	CASSEDRNYGYTF
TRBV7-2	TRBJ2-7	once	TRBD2	TGTGCCAGCAGCTTAGCCCCTAGGACTAGCGGGAGGCTCAACGAGCAGTACTTC	CASSLAPRTSGRLNEQYF
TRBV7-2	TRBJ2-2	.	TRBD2	TGTGCCAGCGGGTACCCGGGGGGGCCCCCCGGGGAGCTGTTTTTT	CASGYPGGPPGELFF
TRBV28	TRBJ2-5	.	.	TGTGCCAGCAGTCCGCCTGACAGGCTGGGGGAGACCCAGTACTTC	CASSPPDRLGETQYF
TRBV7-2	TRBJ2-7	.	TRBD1	TGTGCCAGCAGCCCAATAGGGGGCCACTACGAGCAGTACTTC	CASSPIGGHYEQYF
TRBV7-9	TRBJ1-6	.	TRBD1	TGTGCCAGCAGCTTCGGGCGATTCGGACAGGGAACCGGTAATTCACCCCTCCACTTT	CASSFGRFGQGTGNSPLHF
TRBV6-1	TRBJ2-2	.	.	TGTGCCAGCACCCATTCTAACACCGGGGAGCTGTTTTTT	CASTHSNTGELFF
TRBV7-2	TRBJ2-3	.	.	TGTGCCAGCAGCTTTAGTTGGGATACGCAGTATTTT	CASSFSWDTQYF
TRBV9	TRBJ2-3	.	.	TGTGCCAGCAGCTCGGACGACACAGATACGCAGTATTTT	CASSSDDTDTQYF
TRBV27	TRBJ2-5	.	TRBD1	TGTGCCAGCAGTCGGGACAGCCACCAAGAGACCCAGTACTTC	CASSRDSHQETQYF
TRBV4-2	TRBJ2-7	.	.	TGTGCCAGCAGCCAATCCCATAGCGGAGACCTCTACGAGCAGTACTTC	CASSQSHSGDLYEQYF
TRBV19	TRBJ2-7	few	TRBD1	TGTGCCAGTAGTGAGATGACAGGGCCCTACGAGCAGTACTTC	CASSEMTGPYEQYF
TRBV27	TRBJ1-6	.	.	TGTGCCAGCAGTCCGACGTCAGGGGTCCGAGGAAATTCACCCCTCCACTTT	CASSPTSGVRGNSPLHF
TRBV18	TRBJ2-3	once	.	TGTGCCAGCTCACCACCTAAGTCGCGTATAGATTACACAGATACGCAGTATTTT	CASSPPKSRIDYTDTQYF
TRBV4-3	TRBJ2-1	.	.	TGCGCCAGCAGCCAAACGGACAGTAACAATGAGCAGTTCTTC	CASSQTDSNNEQFF
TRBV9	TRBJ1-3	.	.	TGTGCCAGCCGAATTGGACAGCCGTCTGGAAACACCATATATTTT	CASRIGQPSGNTIYF
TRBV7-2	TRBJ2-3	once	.	TGTGCCAGCAGCTTAGTTAGACTTACCGATACGCAGTATTTT	CASSLVRLTDTQYF
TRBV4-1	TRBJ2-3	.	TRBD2	TGCGCCAGCAGTACAACTAGCGGGACCGACAGCACAGATACGCAGTATTTT	CASSTTSGTDSTDTQYF
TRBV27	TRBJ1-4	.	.	TGTGCCAGCAGTTTTGCCCGGGTCGGGCGGGGGGGTGAAAAACTGTTTTTT	CASSFARVGRGGEKLFF
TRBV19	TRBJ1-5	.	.	TGTGCCAGTAGTATTTTTTTTTCCGGACAGATAAATCAGCCCCAGCATTTT	CASSIFFSGQINQPQHF
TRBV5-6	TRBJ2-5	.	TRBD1	TGTGCCAGCAGCTTGGGGGTGACAGGGACGCAAGAGACCCAGTACTTC	CASSLGVTGTQETQYF
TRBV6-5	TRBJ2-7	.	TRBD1	TGTGCCAGCAGTTACGATTATGACAGGGGGAGCTACGAGCAGTACTTC	CASSYDYDRGSYEQYF
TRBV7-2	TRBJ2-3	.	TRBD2	TGTGCCAGCAGCTCCCCGGGACTAGCGGGAGGGGGGACGCAGTATTTT	CASSSPGLAGGGTQYF
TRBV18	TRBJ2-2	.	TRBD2	TGTGCCAGCTCTACGGGAGGCAGGGTGGACACCGGGGAGCTGTTTTTT	CASSTGGRVDTGELFF